This T cell receptor (beta chain) is from a study of T cell responses to AZD1222 COVID-19 vaccine. Germline loops: CDR1 LNHDA, CDR2 SQIVND (reference sequence). The V gene end was trimmed by 5 bases and the J gene end by 5 bases; junction bases not matched to a gene: 2. There are 14 residues in the CDR3. Overall study findings and caveats: Spike-spanning, vaccine-associated CD4 TCRs were dominant at 160-218 and 743-854.

Points on this clone: Its antigen is undetermined.

Profiled with immunoSEQ multiplex PCR; TCRdb holds only in-frame clones, not every one. This sample yields approximately 90,000 clones, of which about nine tenths are seen a single time; around 2.2% belongs to the top ten. Sequenced material: peripheral blood, taken on day 0 of AZD1222 vaccination. V and J are TRBV19 and TRBJ2-3, with 12 positions matching TRBD2. The clonotype was recovered from an adult in good health. The CDR3 reads CASSETSGRDTQYF. The DNA for the CDR3 is TGTGCCAGTAGTGAGACTAGCGGGAGAGATACGCAGTATTTT.